This T cell receptor (beta chain) was obtained from a study of blood T cell repertoires in COVID-19. Study at large: COVID-19 samples, acute and convalescent, were from the United States, Italy and Spain. Sources were T cells, B-cell-depleted T cells, or PBMCs; the material itself was cDNA or gDNA.

The CDR3 runs to 12 residues. CDR1 is MNHEY and CDR2 is SVGAGI in the germline V gene. Losses at the gene ends were 5 bases for V and 5 bases for J; bases not matched to a gene: 1. Original analysis: Nucleated cell number was recorded as an estimate derived from reference gene primer amplification. The repertoire was sequenced with immunoSEQ multiplex PCR; TCRdb's copy has only in-frame clones and lacks some. V and J calls and clone size are as listed in that table; D and trimming were resolved from the DNA. The data show over 45,000 clones, 75% to 90% seen once. This sequence was found in a man between 65 and 79 years old with acute or convalescent COVID-19. The sequencing input was peripheral blood. J is TRBJ2-5 and V is TRBV6-5, with 8 bases lining up with TRBD2. The CDR3 spells CASSRGGETQYF. CDR3 bases: TGTGCCAGCAGTCGGGGGGGTGAGACCCAGTACTTC.